These T cell receptor beta chains were read from a single sample in a study of blood T cell repertoires in COVID-19. Some clones are missing from TCRdb's copy, which holds only in-frame ones; the method was immunoSEQ multiplex PCR. The sample includes some 510,000 clones, 88% of them seen just once. Sequenced input: PBMCs or T cells enriched from blood (not recorded which). The receptors here all came from a woman aged 40 to 50 who had recovered from COVID-19. CDR3s include the opening cysteine and the closing phenylalanine or tryptophan. A D gene is named only where the DNA matches it firmly. Clone size is given for some rows only: seen once, a few or many times, or a class if the clone is expanded.

TRBJ2-7 | . | 15 | once | TRBV6-5 | CASSYGPGATDEQYF | TGTGCCAGCAGTTACGGGCCAGGGGCCACGGACGAGCAGTACTTC
TRBJ1-5 | . | 14 | . | TRBV7-9 | CASRKPQWSQPQHF | TGTGCCAGCAGGAAACCCCAGTGGAGTCAGCCCCAGCATTTT
TRBJ1-5 | . | 16 | once | TRBV27 | CASSLSFRFSNQPQHF | TGTGCCAGCAGTTTAAGTTTCAGGTTTAGCAATCAGCCCCAGCATTTT
TRBJ2-3 | TRBD2 | 15 | . | TRBV2 | CASSETSGSTDTQYF | TGTGCCAGCAGTGAGACTAGCGGGAGCACAGATACGCAGTATTTT
TRBJ2-3 | . | 16 | . | TRBV5-1 | CASSLVVRGATDTQYF | TGCGCCAGCAGCTTGGTGGTCCGGGGGGCTACGGATACGCAGTATTTT
TRBJ2-7 | TRBD1 | 15 | . | TRBV7-2 | CASSLAGQGSYEQYF | TGTGCCAGCAGCTTGGCGGGACAGGGCTCCTACGAGCAGTACTTC
TRBJ2-5 | . | 14 | . | TRBV3-1/TRBV3-2 | CASSQRTPGETQYF | TGTGCCAGCAGCCAACGTACTCCAGGGGAGACCCAGTACTTC
TRBJ2-6 | TRBD2 | 15 | . | TRBV2 | CASSAGGTGANVLTF | TGTGCCAGCAGTGCGGGAGGGACTGGGGCCAACGTCCTGACTTTC
TRBJ2-1 | . | 13 | . | TRBV14 | CASSQMPGNEQFF | TGTGCCAGCAGCCAAATGCCCGGCAATGAGCAGTTCTTC
TRBJ2-7 | TRBD2 | 16 | . | TRBV5-1 | CASSLNPSGGSYEQYF | TGCGCCAGCAGCTTAAACCCCTCGGGGGGCTCCTACGAGCAGTACTTC
TRBJ1-4 | . | 14 | . | TRBV6-5 | CASSQQMVNEKLFF | TGTGCCAGCAGCCAACAGATGGTAAATGAAAAACTGTTTTTT
TRBJ2-3 | TRBD2 | 12 | . | TRBV5-1 | CASSTTSRAQYF | TGCGCCAGCAGCACGACTAGCAGGGCGCAGTATTTT
TRBJ2-7 | TRBD1 | 14 | . | TRBV30 | CASINRGHHYEQYF | TGTGCCTCTATAAACAGGGGACACCACTACGAGCAGTACTTC
TRBJ1-2 | TRBD1 | 18 | . | TRBV28 | CASSSTGSIEDFNYGYTF | TGTGCCAGCAGCTCGACAGGGTCGATTGAAGATTTTAACTATGGCTACACCTTC
TRBJ2-3 | TRBD1 | 23 | . | TRBV5-1 | CASSLFRSVPPGQTTRGTDTQYF | TGCGCCAGCAGCTTGTTTAGGAGCGTTCCCCCGGGACAGACAACTCGGGGCACAGATACGCAGTATTTT
TRBJ2-1 | . | 16 | . | TRBV4-2 | CASSQDRGSSYNEQFF | TGTGCCAGCAGCCAAGATCGCGGGTCTTCCTACAATGAGCAGTTCTTC
TRBJ2-7 | TRBD1 | 16 | . | TRBV27 | CASSSARDSLPYEQYF | TGTGCCAGCAGTTCAGCTCGGGACAGTCTTCCCTACGAGCAGTACTTC
TRBJ2-7 | . | 12 | . | TRBV5-5 | CASSLTAYEQYF | TGTGCCAGCAGCTTGACAGCTTACGAGCAGTACTTC
TRBJ2-1 | TRBD1 | 14 | . | TRBV6-5 | CASGGQGVVNEQFF | TGTGCCAGCGGGGGACAGGGGGTTGTCAATGAGCAGTTCTTC
TRBJ1-4 | TRBD1 | 15 | . | TRBV2 | CASSEQRTGGRKLFF | TGTGCCAGCAGTGAACAGAGGACAGGGGGCCGAAAACTGTTTTTT
TRBJ2-5 | . | 11 | . | TRBV7-9 | CASSSPRAQYF | TGTGCCAGCAGCTCACCCAGGGCCCAGTACTTC
TRBJ2-1 | TRBD2 | 15 | . | TRBV18 | CASSGAAGPYNEQFF | TGTGCCAGCTCGGGTGCAGCGGGACCCTACAATGAGCAGTTCTTC
TRBJ1-2 | TRBD1 | 14 | . | TRBV19 | CASSRQGPNYGYTF | TGTGCCAGTAGTAGACAGGGACCTAACTATGGCTACACCTTC
TRBJ1-2 | . | 13 | . | TRBV5-1 | CASSFGGNYGYTF | TGCGCCAGCAGCTTCGGCGGGAACTATGGCTACACCTTC
TRBJ1-5 | TRBD1 | 15 | . | TRBV11-2 | CASSLTGASNQPQHF | TGTGCCAGCAGCCTCACAGGGGCCAGCAATCAGCCCCAGCATTTT
TRBJ1-1 | . | 13 | . | TRBV5-1 | CASSFRVMTEAFF | TGCGCCAGCAGCTTTCGGGTTATGACTGAAGCTTTCTTT
TRBJ1-1 | . | 13 | . | TRBV10-1 | CASRMDTHTEAFF | TGCGCCAGCAGGATGGACACCCACACTGAAGCTTTCTTT
TRBJ2-5 | . | 15 | . | TRBV7-2 | CASSLGGSLGETQYF | TGTGCCAGCAGCTTGGGGGGTAGTTTAGGAGAGACCCAGTACTTC
TRBJ1-2 | . | 14 | . | TRBV11-2 | CASSLGGRVYGYTF | TGTGCCAGCAGCTTAGGTGGCAGGGTCTATGGCTACACCTTC
TRBJ2-1 | . | 14 | . | TRBV7-9 | CASSPDRRHNEQFF | TGTGCCAGCAGCCCCGACAGACGTCACAATGAGCAGTTCTTC
TRBJ2-1 | TRBD2 | 15 | . | TRBV25-1 | CASSSREAGDNEQFF | TGTGCCAGCTCCTCTCGAGAAGCGGGGGACAATGAGCAGTTCTTC
TRBJ2-1 | TRBD2 | 17 | . | TRBV3-1/TRBV3-2 | CASSQEVGASGSQEQFF | TGTGCCAGCAGCCAAGAGGTGGGGGCTAGCGGGAGTCAGGAGCAGTTCTTC
TRBJ1-1 | . | 15 | . | TRBV6-5 | CASSYSSRGNTEAFF | TGTGCCAGCAGTTACTCGTCACGGGGGAACACTGAAGCTTTCTTT
TRBJ2-5 | TRBD2 | 17 | . | TRBV5-6 | CASSSVTGTSVQETQYF | TGTGCCAGCAGCTCCGTTACCGGGACTAGCGTTCAAGAGACCCAGTACTTC
TRBJ2-7 | . | 13 | . | TRBV6-5 | CASSREISYEQYF | TGTGCCAGCAGTCGGGAGATCTCCTACGAGCAGTACTTC
TRBJ2-5 | TRBD2 | 18 | . | TRBV4-2 | CASSQTGLAGEMVETQYF | TGTGCCAGCAGCCAGACCGGACTAGCGGGAGAAATGGTAGAGACCCAGTACTTC
TRBJ2-1 | . | 16 | . | TRBV29-1 | CSVESAGNTIYNEQFF | TGCAGCGTTGAAAGTGCCGGCAATACTATCTACAATGAGCAGTTCTTC
TRBJ2-1 | . | 15 | . | TRBV24-1 | CATSGVSEFNNEQFF | TGTGCCACCAGTGGTGTTAGCGAGTTCAACAATGAGCAGTTCTTC
TRBJ2-1 | TRBD2 | 15 | . | TRBV4-3 | CASSLLAGVGNEQFF | TGCGCCAGCAGTCTACTAGCGGGAGTAGGCAATGAGCAGTTCTTC
TRBJ2-2 | . | 16 | . | TRBV27 | CASSLSKGVGTGELFF | TGTGCCAGCAGTTTATCGAAAGGGGTAGGAACCGGGGAGCTGTTTTTT
TRBJ1-2 | . | 18 | . | TRBV18 | CASSPKIQGKGSYYGYTF | TGTGCCAGCTCACCAAAGATCCAGGGAAAGGGGTCGTACTATGGCTACACCTTC
TRBJ1-2 | . | 14 | . | TRBV19 | CASSMRTLNHGYTF | TGTGCCAGTAGTATGAGGACTCTGAACCATGGCTACACCTTC
TRBJ1-1 | TRBD1 | 14 | . | TRBV5-1 | CASSAGGSNTEAFF | TGCGCCAGCAGCGCAGGGGGCTCGAACACTGAAGCTTTCTTT
TRBJ2-3 | . | 18 | . | TRBV4-3 | CASSQGQGARGSGDTQYF | TGCGCCAGCAGCCAAGGGCAGGGGGCTCGCGGGAGTGGAGATACGCAGTATTTT
TRBJ2-6 | TRBD2 | 15 | . | TRBV5-1 | CATTNGGTGANVLTF | TGCGCCACAACAAACGGGGGGACTGGGGCCAACGTCCTGACTTTC
TRBJ1-1 | . | 13 | . | TRBV12-3/TRBV12-4 | CASGGLGHYEAFF | TGTGCCAGCGGGGGCCTGGGGCACTATGAAGCTTTCTTT
TRBJ1-1 | . | 12 | . | TRBV4-3 | CASSQPGQEAFF | TGCGCCAGCAGCCAGCCGGGACAAGAAGCTTTCTTT
TRBJ2-1 | . | 14 | . | TRBV27 | CASSLSHTNNEQFF | TGTGCCAGCAGTTTATCCCACACGAACAATGAGCAGTTCTTC
TRBJ1-3 | . | 15 | . | TRBV11-3 | CASSLGRISGNTIYF | TGTGCCAGCAGCTTAGGGCGGATCTCTGGAAACACCATATATTTT
TRBJ2-1 | . | 12 | . | TRBV13 | CASSSTRNEQFF | TGTGCCAGCAGCTCAACTCGGAATGAGCAGTTCTTC